This T cell receptor beta chain emerged from a study of cytomegalovirus exposure and HLA in healthy donors. Looking at the study overall: It was reported in a later analysis that the approximately 120 validation repertoires used the same platform as the 650 to 800 first-cohort repertoires. Whole-study results and caveats: A few CMV-associated chains proved CMV antigen-specific in vitro. Across donors, most TCRs were seen rarely, yet some public ones were widespread.

TCRdb's table, derived via immunoSEQ multiplex PCR, lists solely in-frame clones and lacks some. This sample has about 170,000 clones, with more than 75% found just once. As regards this clone: Its target is unknown.

Losses at the gene ends were 6 bases for V and 3 bases for J; bases not matched to a gene: 8. The CDR3 runs to 15 residues. CDR1 is KGHSH, CDR2 LQKENI, per germline. The genes are TRBV18 and TRBJ2-7; the match to TRBD2 covers 10 bases. This receptor was identified in a man younger than 35 in good health and CMV-seropositive. The sequenced sample consisted of PBMCs. DNA of the CDR3: TGTGCCAGCTCGCCCGGACTAGCGGCACTCTACGAGCAGTACTTC. Its translation: CASSPGLAALYEQYF.